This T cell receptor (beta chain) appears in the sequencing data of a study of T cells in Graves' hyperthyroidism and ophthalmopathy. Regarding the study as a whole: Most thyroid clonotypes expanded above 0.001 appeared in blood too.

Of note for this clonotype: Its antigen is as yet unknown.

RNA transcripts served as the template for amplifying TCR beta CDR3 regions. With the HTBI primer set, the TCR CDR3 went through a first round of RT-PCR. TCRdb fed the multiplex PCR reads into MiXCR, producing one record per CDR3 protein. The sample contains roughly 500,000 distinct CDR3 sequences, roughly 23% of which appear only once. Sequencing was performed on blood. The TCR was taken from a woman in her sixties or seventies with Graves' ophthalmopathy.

The CDR3 region has the DNA TGTGCCACCAGTGATACCCACAGGGGGGGTGAAGCTTTCTTT. Protein product: CATSDTHRGGEAFF. This rearrangement joins TRBV24-1 to TRBJ1-1, with 8 bases matching TRBD1. V shed 3 bases, J shed 7 bases, and the junction held 6 bases outside the gene matches. CDR1 is KGHDR, CDR2 SFDVKD, per germline. This CDR3 comprises 14 residues.